The source of this TCR beta chain is a study of CD8+ T cells in alopecia areata. Reverse transcribed after extraction, RNA yielded cDNA as the sequencing template. The table came from immunoSEQ multiplex PCR; TCRdb's copy has only in-frame clones and leaves some out. The sample yields 90,000 or so clones, 40% to 50% seen once. Treatment: oral pan-JAK inhibitor, 5-10 mg twice daily. The trim removed 9 bases at V and 5 bases at J, leaving 3 bases unmatched. The CDR3 extends over 13 amino acids. Germline assignment: CDR1 SGHRS and CDR2 YFSETQ. The sequenced sample was CD8+ T cells sorted from blood, obtained at week 24, from a patient treated with tofacitinib. This receptor was identified in a human donor with alopecia areata. The J gene is TRBJ2-1, the V gene TRBV5-1; 12 bases line up with TRBD2. Here the CDR3 DNA reads TGCGCCACGACTAGCGGGAGTAACAATGAGCAGTTCTTC. This gives the protein CATTSGSNNEQFF.